These 18 T cell receptor beta chains were sequenced from one sample in a study of CD8 T cells in ankylosing spondylitis. Study outcomes and limitations: What seemed typical of ankylosing spondylitis blood was a TCR beta motif built from several highly homologous variants.

No antigen has been identified for these receptors. TCRdb called the 5' RACE reads again in MiXCR, with one record for every CDR3 protein. The sample holds more than 300,000 distinct CDR3 sequences, 6.5% to 10% seen once. Material: blood, either unsorted or a sorted T cell fraction (not recorded which). All receptors derive from a male donor with ankylosing spondylitis.

This clonotype came up a few times. The genes are TRBV6-2 or TRBV6-3 and TRBJ2-7; 7 bases align to TRBD1. Germline V lookup: CDR1 MNHEY, CDR2 SVGEGT. Trimming cost V 0 bases and J 3 bases; bases outside gene matches: 11. The CDR3 totals 17 residues. CDR3 bases: TGTGCCAGCAGTTACTCGAATTTGGCAGGGGGTAGCTACGAGCAGTACTTC. Its protein product is CASSYSNLAGGSYEQYF.

The sample holds a few counts of this clonotype. The genes are TRBV3-1 and TRBJ2-7; D perhaps matches TRBD2 (5 bases). This CDR3 region has 19 residues. V was trimmed by 4 bases and J by 1 base, leaving 26 bases between them. Germline values: CDR1 LGHDT, CDR2 YNNKEL (reference sequence). The DNA of the CDR3 is TGTGCCAGCAGCCTTACGGGAATGAGAGACTGGTACAGTTCCTACGAGCAGTACTTC. As protein: CASSLTGMRDWYSSYEQYF.

V and J are TRBV11-3 and TRBJ2-1, with TRBD2 as a possible D gene (5 bases). There are 17 residues in the CDR3. Trimming took 0 bases from V and 4 from J, leaving 16 bases between them. From germline, CDR1 is SGHNT and CDR2 YENEEA. CDR3: CASSLDPTAGLYNEQFF. The CDR3 DNA follows: TGTGCCAGCAGCTTAGATCCCACTGCGGGCCTGTACAATGAGCAGTTCTTC.

Points on this clonotype: This could be a read error, since a much larger clone is one nucleotide away. The rearrangement joins TRBV4-2 to TRBJ2-1; possibly TRBD1 or TRBD2 for D (5 bases each). Germline loops: CDR1 LGHNA, CDR2 YNFKEQ. This CDR3 region has 16 residues. Trimming took off 1 base at V and 6 bases at J, with 16 bases between the two ends. The CDR3 DNA is TGTGCCAGCAGCCAAGGGGTCGGGGCAGAGACCAATGAGCAGTTCTTC. This gives the protein CASSQGVGAETNEQFF.

The gene calls are TRBV27 and TRBJ1-1; D is unresolved. The CDR3 has 14 amino acids. CDR1 and CDR2 (germline): MNHEY, SMNVEV (reference sequence). With 0 bases removed from V and 3 bases from J, the gap between germline ends came to 8 bases. CDR3 nucleotides: TGTGCCAGCAGTTTATCGGGAGTTGACACTGAAGCTTTCTTT. As protein: CASSLSGVDTEAFF.

This clonotype was picked up a small number of times. The gene calls are TRBV20-1 and TRBJ2-4; D is unclear. CDR1 DFQATT and CDR2 SNEGSKA come from the germline V gene (reference sequence). V was trimmed by 5 bases and J by 7 bases, leaving 12 bases between them. This CDR3 contains 12 residues. The CDR3 is CSAGQDRNIQYF. Here the CDR3 DNA reads TGCAGTGCTGGCCAAGATAGGAACATTCAGTACTTC.

Ten or more counts support this clonotype. This chain joins TRBV27 and TRBJ2-7; 16 nucleotides agree with TRBD2. Per the germline V gene, CDR1 is MNHEY and CDR2 is SMNVEV (reference sequence). The V and J ends lost 5 bases and 4 bases, in that order; junction bases with no gene match: 8. The length of the CDR3 is 17 residues. This chain's CDR3 is CASSPGTSGRAQYEQYF. The CDR3, as DNA: TGTGCCAGCAGTCCAGGGACTAGCGGGAGGGCCCAGTACGAGCAGTACTTC.

This clonotype was observed a handful of times. The CDR3: CASSHQGSSYNEQFF. DNA of the CDR3: TGCGCCAGCAGCCACCAGGGTAGCTCCTACAATGAGCAGTTCTTC. V usage is TRBV4-3 and J usage is TRBJ2-1; D perhaps matches TRBD1 (5 bases). Looked up from germline, CDR1 is LGHNA and CDR2 is YSLEER. The CDR3 is 15 residues long. Trimming stripped 3 bases from V and 0 bases from J, with 9 bases between.

The gene calls are TRBV12-3 or TRBV12-4 and TRBJ2-5, with 8 bases that match TRBD2. The CDR3 totals 15 residues. V was clipped by 3 bases and J by 3 bases; unmatched bases: 6. CDR3 loop: CASSFSGRAKETQYF. The CDR3 DNA follows: TGTGCCAGCAGTTTTTCCGGGAGGGCCAAAGAGACCCAGTACTTC.

The chain has TRBV6-6 and TRBJ2-1, with unresolved D. The CDR3 spans 13 residues. Trimming shortened V by 8 bases and J by 4 bases, and 12 bases separated the two germline ends. Germline V gene sequence: CDR1 MNHNY, CDR2 SVGAGI (reference sequence). The CDR3 region is CASLSSLYNEQFF. Here the CDR3 DNA reads TGTGCCAGCCTTAGTAGCCTTTACAATGAGCAGTTCTTC.

This clonotype was found a few times. This chain joins TRBV12-3 or TRBV12-4 and TRBJ2-1, with 8 positions matching TRBD2. Unmatched junction bases numbered 8, after V lost 1 base and J lost 6 bases. This CDR3 comprises 16 residues. The CDR3 here is CASSLGTSFPANEQFF. The CDR3 bases are TGTGCCAGCAGTTTAGGGACTAGCTTCCCAGCCAATGAGCAGTTCTTC.

The CDR3 sequence is CASSWAALTEAFF. In DNA form, the CDR3 reads TGTGCCAGCAGTTGGGCAGCGCTCACTGAAGCTTTCTTT. The chain couples TRBV27 to TRBJ1-1; D call uncertain. CDR1 and CDR2 (germline): MNHEY, SMNVEV (reference sequence). V was cut by 4 bases and J by 4 bases, with 10 bases left in between. The CDR3 extends over 13 amino acids.

This clonotype was found a few times. The chain combines TRBV6-1 with TRBJ2-1; D unclear. CDR3 size: 15 residues. Germline assignment: CDR1 MNHNS and CDR2 SASEGT. Trimming cost V 0 bases and J 0 bases, with 6 bases left between them. As DNA, the CDR3 is TGTGCCAGCAGTGAAGCGGGGTTCTCCTACAATGAGCAGTTCTTC. This translates into CASSEAGFSYNEQFF.

A note on this clonotype: A clone one base away is much larger, so this may be a read error. This chain connects TRBV28 to TRBJ2-7; TRBD1 agrees at 9 bases. In germline, CDR1 is MDHEN, CDR2 SYDVKM. The CDR3 sequence is 14 residues long. V gave up 3 bases and J gave up 2 bases; unmatched junction bases: 2. As DNA, the CDR3 is TGTGCCAGCAGTTTCCGGACAGGGGCCTACGAGCAGTACTTC. It yields the protein CASSFRTGAYEQYF.

In this sample, this clonotype turned up a few times. J is TRBJ1-2 and V is TRBV12-3 or TRBV12-4; 10 bases are a match to TRBD1. Trimming removed 6 bases from V and 7 bases from J; junction bases left unmatched: 8. The CDR3 has 14 amino acids. The CDR3, as DNA: TGTGCCAGCAGGCCCGGGACAGGGGTGGGTGGCTACACCTTC. This translates into CASRPGTGVGGYTF.

This clonotype was counted at least ten times. The chain recombines TRBV12-3 or TRBV12-4 with TRBJ2-2; 9 bases are shared with TRBD2. After removal of 4 bases from V and 6 bases from J, the junction contained 6 bases not matched to a gene. This CDR3 has 15 residues. The chain's CDR3 is CASSWAAGGAGELFF. CDR3 nucleotide sequence: TGTGCCAGCAGTTGGGCCGCGGGAGGGGCCGGGGAGCTGTTTTTT.

The genes are TRBV20-1 and TRBJ2-2; 10 bases line up with TRBD2. Unmatched junction bases numbered 6, after V lost 1 base and J lost 4 bases. The CDR3 length is 16 residues. Germline-derived CDR1 and CDR2 are DFQATT and SNEGSKA (reference sequence). The CDR3 bases are TGCAGTGCTAGAGGGACGGGACTAGCGATCACCGGGGAGCTGTTTTTT. Protein product: CSARGTGLAITGELFF.

The chain recombines TRBV7-2 with TRBJ2-7; no reliable D call. CDR3 size: 14 residues. V was shortened by 4 bases and J by 2 bases, with 12 bases between the two germline ends. CDR1 is SGHTA and CDR2 is FQGNSA in the germline V gene. CDR3 nucleotides: TGTGCCAGCAGCTCAAGAACTCGAACCTACGAGCAGTACTTC. It codes for CASSSRTRTYEQYF. The full variable domain, with the rest looked up from reference TRBV7-2 and TRBJ2-7, is GAGVSQSPSNKVTEKGKDVELRCDPISGHTALYWYRQSLGQGLEFLIYFQGNSAPDKSGLPSDRFSAERTGGSVSTLTIQRTQQEDSAVYLCASSSRTRTYEQYFGPGTRLTVT.